This TCR beta chain was observed in a study of cytomegalovirus exposure and HLA in healthy donors. The primer mix had 60 Vbeta and 13 Jbeta primers. Clones were read by immunoSEQ multiplex PCR, and TCRdb kept only the in-frame ones, dropping some. The sample holds approximately 140,000 clones. This CDR3 has 14 amino acids. CDR1 and CDR2 from the germline V gene are LGHNA and YSLEER. V was pared by 8 bases and J by 0 bases, with 11 bases between. Material for sequencing was PBMCs. This chain links TRBV4-3 with TRBJ1-5; D is unclear. This TCR was sampled from a woman in her 50s in good health and CMV-seronegative. CDR3 DNA: TGCGCCAGCTCTTACGGGGTTAGCAATCAGCCCCAGCATTTT. This codes for CASSYGVSNQPQHF.